The 20 T cell receptor beta chains below were found in one sample sequenced in a study of T cells in Graves' hyperthyroidism and ophthalmopathy. RNA transcripts yielded amplified TCR beta CDR3 regions. In the first-round RT-PCR of the TCR CDR3, the HTBI primer set was used. MiXCR, run by TCRdb on the multiplex PCR reads, gives a single entry per CDR3 protein. The table has more than 300,000 distinct CDR3 sequences, about 15% seen once. Sample: blood. These receptors all stem from a woman in her fifties or sixties with Graves' hyperthyroidism.

This clonotype turned up a few times. This chain's CDR3 is CSVVGQGSYTF. In DNA, the CDR3 is TGCAGCGTTGTGGGACAGGGGAGCTACACCTTC. The chain is built from TRBV29-1 and TRBJ1-2; 10 nucleotides match TRBD1. The CDR3 runs to 11 residues. The V gene's germline CDR1 is SQVTM and CDR2 ANQGSEA. After removal of 4 bases from V and 9 bases from J, the junction contained 2 bases not matched to a gene.

Regarding this clonotype: A much larger clonotype is one base distant, so this may be a read error. This chain joins TRBV5-1 and TRBJ2-7; D remains ambiguous. V dropped 2 bases and J dropped 5 bases, with 8 bases sitting between them. The germline CDR1 and CDR2 sequences are SGHRS and YFSETQ. CDR3 length: 12 amino acids. The CDR3, as DNA: TGCGCCAGCAGCTTCCGGGTTAACGAGCAGTACTTC. Protein sequence: CASSFRVNEQYF.

This clonotype has ten or more counts. The chain joins TRBV30 to TRBJ2-2; TRBD1 matches at 7 bases. Germline CDR1 reads GTSNPN; CDR2 reads SVGIG (reference sequence). This CDR3 contains 15 residues. V was clipped by 4 bases and J by 0 bases; unmatched bases: 5. The CDR3 sequence: CAWTTGYANTGELFF. The CDR3 bases are TGTGCCTGGACGACAGGGTATGCGAACACCGGGGAGCTGTTTTTT.

There are many counts of this clonotype. The rearrangement joins TRBV28 to TRBJ2-7; a weak D match, TRBD2 (7 bases). V shed 4 bases and J shed 2 bases, with 18 bases lying between them. Germline V CDR1 and CDR2: MDHEN, SYDVKM. CDR3 length: 16 amino acids. In nucleotides, the CDR3 is TGTGCCAGCAGTTCCTACGGGGGGAGGGGGACCTACGAGCAGTACTTC. This sequence encodes CASSSYGGRGTYEQYF.

This clonotype was counted ten times or more. V is TRBV2 and J is TRBJ2-3; 9 positions match TRBD2. This CDR3 spans 13 amino acids. V was clipped by 7 bases and J by 8 bases; unmatched bases: 7. Germline lookup yields CDR1 SNHLY and CDR2 FYNNEI. The CDR3 DNA reads TGTGCCAGCATAGTTGAAGCGGGAGGTACGCAGTATTTT. This sequence encodes CASIVEAGGTQYF.

Ten or more counts support this clonotype. The chain links TRBV28 to TRBJ1-5; D uncertain. Trimming took 3 bases from V and 5 from J, leaving 17 bases between them. CDR1 and CDR2 from the germline V gene are MDHEN and SYDVKM. The CDR3 totals 16 residues. The CDR3 DNA reads as TGTGCCAGCAGTTTGTTCATGGGGAGTTCGGATCAGCCCCAGCATTTT. It specifies CASSLFMGSSDQPQHF.

This clonotype was found many times. This chain connects TRBV2 to TRBJ1-2, with D possibly TRBD1 on 5 matching bases. V was trimmed by 3 bases and J by 5 bases, leaving 22 bases between them. The CDR3 is 17 residues long. The germline V gene has CDR1 SNHLY and CDR2 FYNNEI. The CDR3 DNA reads TGTGCCAGCAGTGACACCGAGTCAGGGAGGAAACTTTATGGCTACACCTTC. As protein: CASSDTESGRKLYGYTF.

V and J are TRBV20-1 and TRBJ2-3, with TRBD2 matching over 11 bases. J lost 5 bases, V lost 5 bases, and 3 bases had no gene match. This CDR3 region has 13 residues. Germline CDR1 DFQATT, CDR2 SNEGSKA (reference sequence). This chain's CDR3 is CSAPGLAGDTQYF. The CDR3 coding sequence is TGCAGTGCTCCAGGACTAGCGGGAGATACGCAGTATTTT.

The chain is built from TRBV30 and TRBJ2-3, with D perhaps matching TRBD1 or TRBD2 (6 bases each). The V and J ends lost 2 bases and 2 bases respectively, with 14 bases between them. The germline gives CDR1 GTSNPN, CDR2 SVGIG (reference sequence). CDR3 size: 15 residues. CDR3 nucleotide sequence: TGTGCCTGGAGTCCGAACTCGGGGGCCACAGATACGCAGTATTTT. Encoded protein: CAWSPNSGATDTQYF.

This clonotype has only a few counts. The rearrangement links TRBV6-5 to TRBJ1-6; D gene unclear. Germline V gives CDR1 MNHEY, CDR2 SVGAGI. V was trimmed by 0 bases and J by 10 bases, leaving 7 bases between them. The CDR3 runs 13 residues. The CDR3 region has the DNA TGTGCCAGCAGTTACTCCCCGGGATCACCCCTCCACTTT. It specifies CASSYSPGSPLHF.

The sample holds many counts of this clonotype. V is TRBV29-1 and J is TRBJ2-1, with TRBD1 identical over 11 bases. The germline V gene has CDR1 SQVTM and CDR2 ANQGSEA. With 7 bases clipped from V and 3 bases from J, the junction kept 5 bases outside the gene matches. The CDR3 runs 14 residues. The CDR3, as DNA: TGCAGCGATGCCGGGACAGGGGGCTACAATGAGCAGTTCTTC. Its translation: CSDAGTGGYNEQFF.

This chain links TRBV11-2 with TRBJ1-2; TRBD1 agrees at 7 bases. The CDR3 is 16 amino acids. Looked up from germline, CDR1 is SGHAT and CDR2 is FQNNGV. Losses at the gene ends were 5 bases for V and 4 bases for J; bases not matched to a gene: 13. CDR3 sequence reads: CASSRYRDRLSYGYTF. The CDR3 nucleotides are TGTGCCAGCAGCCGTTACCGGGACAGACTATCCTATGGCTACACCTTC.

This clonotype was seen only a few times. The chain combines TRBV19 with TRBJ2-2; no clear D. CDR3 length: 14 amino acids. The ends were cut back, 10 bases at V and 0 bases at J, with 12 bases in the middle. Germline V gives CDR1 LNHDA, CDR2 SQIVND (reference sequence). CDR3 sequence reads: CAISGSPNTGELFF. CDR3 DNA: TGTGCCATTTCCGGGTCGCCGAACACCGGGGAGCTGTTTTTT.

This clonotype occurred many times. The chain has TRBV12-3 or TRBV12-4 and TRBJ2-1; 7 bases map to TRBD2. With V trimmed by 2 bases and J by 3 bases, 16 bases remained unmatched. The CDR3 is made up of 19 amino acids. In DNA form, the CDR3 reads TGTGCCAGCAGTTTATGGTCCAGCAGGGAGGGATCCTACTACAATGAGCAGTTCTTC. This codes for CASSLWSSREGSYYNEQFF.

This clonotype was recorded a few times. The V call is TRBV6-1, the J call TRBJ1-5; 8 bases are a match to TRBD1. The CDR3 length is 16 residues. Germline CDR1 is MNHNS and CDR2 is SASEGT. The V and J ends lost 4 bases and 3 bases, in that order; junction bases with no gene match: 8. The CDR3 nucleotides read TGTGCCAGCAGTGCGTTTCCGGACAGGGCCAATCAGCCCCAGCATTTT. Translation gives CASSAFPDRANQPQHF.

This rearrangement joins TRBV6-1 to TRBJ2-2, with 8 bases fitting TRBD1. V lost 6 bases, J lost 5 bases, and 17 bases stayed unmatched. Looked up from germline, CDR1 is MNHNS and CDR2 is SASEGT. The CDR3 consists of 18 residues. As DNA, the CDR3 is TGTGCCAGCAGCTCCCGAGGCCCCGGGACAGGTCTGACCGGGGAGCTGTTTTTT. It is translated as CASSSRGPGTGLTGELFF.

This clonotype was picked up many times. The V gene is TRBV27, the J gene TRBJ2-7; 9 nucleotides align to TRBD1. Looked up from germline, CDR1 is MNHEY and CDR2 is SMNVEV (reference sequence). This CDR3 has 15 amino acids. V was clipped by 8 bases and J by 0 bases; unmatched bases: 8. DNA of the CDR3: TGTGCCAGCGGCCTAGGACAGGGGATCTCCTACGAGCAGTACTTC. It translates to CASGLGQGISYEQYF.

The V gene is TRBV18, the J gene TRBJ2-3; TRBD1 might be the D (5 bases). The CDR3 length is 16 residues. The ends were cut back, 2 bases at V and 0 bases at J, with 12 bases in the middle. Germline loops: CDR1 KGHSH, CDR2 LQKENI. CDR3 sequence: CASSPIAKGSTDTQYF. The CDR3 nucleotides read TGTGCCAGCTCACCAATCGCGAAGGGGAGCACAGATACGCAGTATTTT. Filled out from reference TRBV18 and TRBJ2-3, the complete variable domain reads NAGVMQNPRHLVRRRGQEARLRCSPMKGHSHVYWYRQLPEEGLKFMVYLQKENIIDESGMPKERFSAEFPKEGPSILRIQQVVRGDSAAYFCASSPIAKGSTDTQYFGPGTRLTVL.

This clonotype was detected many times. V is TRBV11-3 and J is TRBJ2-5; D not resolved. The CDR3 is 14 amino acids. V was clipped by 3 bases and J by 0 bases, with 8 bases between them. Germline V lookup: CDR1 SGHNT, CDR2 YENEEA. CDR3 residues: CASSFSTHQETQYF. Written as DNA, the CDR3 is TGTGCCAGCAGCTTCTCGACTCACCAAGAGACCCAGTACTTC.

Turning to this clonotype: A clone one base away is much larger, so this may be a read error. The J gene is TRBJ2-3, the V gene TRBV12-3 or TRBV12-4; no definite D call. CDR3 length: 13 residues. CDR3 nucleotide sequence: TGTGCCAGCAGACCTACCATCACAGATACGCGGTATTTT. Translating gives CASRPTITDTRYF.